This T cell receptor (beta chain) is from a study of blood T cell repertoires in COVID-19 (TCRdb year 2020). In terms of the full investigation: Samples covering the acute and convalescent phases of COVID-19 were provided by collaborators in the United States, Italy and Spain. The prospective study material was composed of cDNA or gDNA derived from T cells, B-cell-depleted T cells, or PBMCs. The samples were drawn from the first 160 participants of the ongoing ImmuneRACE study and from 1,254 subjects provided by 6 global collaborators. The repertoires were released in a freely available public database meant as a resource for research on the immune response to SARS-CoV-2. Where available, HLA class I and class II types were obtained from metadata supplied by the sample provider rather than from assay-based typing. Sample metadata almost always included a de-identified subject ID, COVID-19 status, age in years and sex. The dataset comprised deeply sampled blood TCRbeta repertoires from subjects exposed to, actively infected with, or recovered from COVID-19.

Collaborating institutions collected whole blood in K2EDTA tubes following their own protocols. For TCRbeta analysis, collaborator samples were shipped as frozen whole blood, as isolated PBMCs, or as DNA extracted from either sample type. The immunoSEQ Assay, a bias-controlled multiplex PCR, was used to amplify TCRbeta CDR3 regions from genomic DNA. The authors processed their data as follows. The number of nucleated cells in each sample was estimated from the amplification of reference gene primers within the assay. To quantify the absolute abundance of each unique TCRbeta CDR3 rearrangement, sequence reads were collapsed and filtered. Productive Simpson clonality was computed per sample as the square root of Simpson's diversity index over productive rearrangements. As stored in TCRdb, this immuneACCESS dataset retains in-frame rearrangements with V and J assigned. A fraction of the clones does not appear; measured against another copy, unresolved V genes explain less than half of the discrepancy, and the remainder lacks a known reason. V, J and clone size were drawn from that table, and D and trimming were deduced from the DNA. This sample holds about 200,000 clones; roughly 80% were observed only once. Over 9.5% of the sample belongs to the ten largest clones.

In regard to this clone: Its antigen remains undetermined. Per-nucleotide qualities are absent, and no much larger clonotype sits a single base away.

Cut back by 0 bases and 3 bases, the V and J ends lie 9 bases apart. The germline V gene (reference sequence) supplies CDR1 PRHDT and CDR2 FYEKMQ. From its cysteine to its phenylalanine, the CDR3 spans 15 amino acids. The only DNA kept is the CDR3, 45 bases in frame from the first base. General study outcomes and caveats: Clinical and demographic metadata were provided uncurated, with the amount varying by source and participant.

This receptor was taken from a woman of 80 years or more with acute or convalescent COVID-19. Sequencing input: peripheral blood. The chain is encoded by TRBV13 joined to TRBJ1-3; D gene: possibly TRBD1, on 5 matching bases. The CDR3 amino acid sequence is: CASSLGTDGGNTIYF. The DNA reads as follows: TGTGCCAGCAGCTTAGGGACAGATGGTGGAAACACCATATATTTT.